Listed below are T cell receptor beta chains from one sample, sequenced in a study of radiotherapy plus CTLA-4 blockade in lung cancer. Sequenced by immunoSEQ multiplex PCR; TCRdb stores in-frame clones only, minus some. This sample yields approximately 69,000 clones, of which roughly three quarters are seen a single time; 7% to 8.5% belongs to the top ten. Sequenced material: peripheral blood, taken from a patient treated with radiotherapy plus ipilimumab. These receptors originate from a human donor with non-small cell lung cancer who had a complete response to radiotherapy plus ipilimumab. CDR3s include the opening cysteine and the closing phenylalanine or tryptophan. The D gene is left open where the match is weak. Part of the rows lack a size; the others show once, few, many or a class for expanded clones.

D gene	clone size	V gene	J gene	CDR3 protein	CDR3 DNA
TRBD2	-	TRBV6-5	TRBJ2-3	CASSGTSVGADTQYF	TGTGCCAGCAGCGGGACTAGCGTGGGGGCAGATACGCAGTATTTT
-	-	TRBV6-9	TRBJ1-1	CASSLTPPRGNTEAFF	TGTGCCAGCAGTTTGACACCGCCTCGGGGAAACACTGAAGCTTTCTTT
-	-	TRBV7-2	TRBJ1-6	CASSLQTGGGSPLHF	TGTGCCAGCAGCTTACAGACGGGGGGTGGGTCACCCCTCCACTTT
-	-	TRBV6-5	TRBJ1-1	CASSYGREAFF	TGTGCCAGCAGTTACGGAAGAGAAGCTTTCTTT
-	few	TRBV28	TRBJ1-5	CASSLAYRNNQPQHF	TGTGCCAGCAGTTTGGCATACCGGAACAATCAGCCCCAGCATTTT
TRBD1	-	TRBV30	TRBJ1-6	CAWSPDRVVSPLHF	TGTGCCTGGAGTCCGGACAGGGTCGTTTCACCCCTCCACTTT
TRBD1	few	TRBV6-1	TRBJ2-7	CASRGTGPYEQYF	TGTGCCAGCAGGGGGACAGGCCCCTACGAGCAGTACTTC
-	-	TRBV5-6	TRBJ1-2	CASSLPGTNYGYTF	TGTGCCAGCAGCTTGCCAGGAACGAACTATGGCTACACCTTC
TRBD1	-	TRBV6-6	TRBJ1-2	CASSYSPGQGAGYTF	TGTGCCAGCAGTTACTCACCGGGACAGGGCGCTGGCTACACCTTC
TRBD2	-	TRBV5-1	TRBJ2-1	CASSLGLAGERNEQFF	TGCGCCAGCAGCTTGGGCCTAGCGGGAGAACGGAATGAGCAGTTCTTC
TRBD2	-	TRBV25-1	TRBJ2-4	CASSEMIAGRNIQYF	TGTGCCAGCAGTGAAATGATAGCGGGAAGGAACATTCAGTACTTC
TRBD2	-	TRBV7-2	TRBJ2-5	CASSLGSGGEQETQYF	TGTGCCAGCAGCTTAGGTAGCGGGGGAGAACAAGAGACCCAGTACTTC
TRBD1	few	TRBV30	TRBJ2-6	CAWSTYRGPGANVLTF	TGTGCCTGGAGTACCTACAGGGGGCCCGGGGCCAACGTCCTGACTTTC
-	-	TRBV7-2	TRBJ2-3	CASSLTAATDTQYF	TGTGCCAGCAGCTTAACGGCAGCCACAGATACGCAGTATTTT
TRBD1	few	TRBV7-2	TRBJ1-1	CASSSPGQGALDTEAFF	TGTGCCAGCAGCTCCCCCGGACAGGGGGCCTTGGACACTGAAGCTTTCTTT
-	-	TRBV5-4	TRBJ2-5	CASSQGFETQYF	TGTGCCAGCAGCCAGGGATTCGAGACCCAGTACTTC
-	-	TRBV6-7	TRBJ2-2	CASPVDGGLSGELFF	TGTGCCAGCCCTGTTGATGGGGGGCTGAGCGGGGAGCTGTTTTTT
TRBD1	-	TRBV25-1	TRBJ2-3	CASSDFRDRGRGTDTQYF	TGTGCCAGCAGTGACTTCCGGGACAGGGGGCGCGGGACAGATACGCAGTATTTT
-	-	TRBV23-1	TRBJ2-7	CASSPLSVEQYF	TGCGCCAGCAGTCCCCTGAGTGTAGAGCAGTACTTC
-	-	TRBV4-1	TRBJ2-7	CASSQGVASSYEQYF	TGCGCCAGCAGCCAAGGTGTCGCAAGCTCCTACGAGCAGTACTTC
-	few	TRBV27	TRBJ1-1	CASSSSGQAFF	TGTGCCAGCAGTTCGTCAGGGCAAGCTTTCTTT
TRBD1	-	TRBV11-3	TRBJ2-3	CASSIQGAQGDTQYF	TGTGCCAGCAGCATCCAGGGGGCGCAGGGAGATACGCAGTATTTT
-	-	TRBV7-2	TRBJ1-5	CASSRGGRNQPQHF	TGTGCCAGCAGCAGGGGGGGACGCAATCAGCCCCAGCATTTT
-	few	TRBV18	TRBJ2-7	CASSQDSTYEQYF	TGTGCCAGCTCACAAGACAGTACCTACGAGCAGTACTTC
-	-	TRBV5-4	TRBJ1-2	CASTQGRQTKNYGYTF	TGTGCCAGCACCCAGGGGAGGCAAACAAAAAACTATGGCTACACCTTC
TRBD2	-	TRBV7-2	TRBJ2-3	CASSFTRGADTQYF	TGTGCCAGCAGCTTCACACGGGGGGCAGATACGCAGTATTTT
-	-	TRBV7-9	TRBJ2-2	CASSLGGAKGTGELFF	TGTGCCAGCAGCTTAGGAGGGGCAAAAGGAACCGGGGAGCTGTTTTTT
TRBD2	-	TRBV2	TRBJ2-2	CASSGLAGGSTGELFF	TGTGCCAGCAGCGGACTAGCGGGGGGGAGCACCGGGGAGCTGTTTTTT
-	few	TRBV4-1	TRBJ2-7	CASSQDLGISYEQYF	TGCGCCAGCAGCCAAGATCTAGGGATCTCCTACGAGCAGTACTTC
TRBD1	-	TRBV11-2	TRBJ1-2	CASSYPGQGNYGYTF	TGTGCCAGCAGCTATCCGGGACAGGGAAACTATGGCTACACCTTC
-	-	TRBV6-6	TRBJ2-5	CASSSGPKETQYF	TGTGCCAGCAGTTCGGGACCAAAAGAGACCCAGTACTTC
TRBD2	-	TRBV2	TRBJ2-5	CASRLSGGAQETQYF	TGTGCCAGCAGGCTTAGCGGGGGGGCACAAGAGACCCAGTACTTC
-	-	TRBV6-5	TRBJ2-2	CASSYGAGELFF	TGTGCCAGCAGTTACGGAGCCGGGGAGCTGTTTTTT
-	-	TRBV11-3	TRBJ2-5	CASSEGLSETQYF	TGTGCCAGCAGCGAAGGTCTGTCAGAGACCCAGTACTTC
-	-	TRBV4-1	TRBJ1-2	CASSQAGGGPRGGYTF	TGCGCCAGCAGCCAAGCAGGCGGGGGGCCTCGGGGTGGCTACACCTTC
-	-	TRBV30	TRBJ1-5	CAWSRGADSNQPQHF	TGTGCCTGGAGTAGGGGGGCGGACAGCAATCAGCCCCAGCATTTT
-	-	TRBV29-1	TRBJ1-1	CSVGGAGTEAFF	TGCAGCGTGGGGGGCGCTGGGACTGAAGCTTTCTTT
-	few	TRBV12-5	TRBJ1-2	CASGLGRTGYTF	TGTGCTAGTGGTTTGGGGCGGACTGGCTACACCTTC
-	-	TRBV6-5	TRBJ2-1	CASISRGNEQFF	TGTGCCAGCATCTCGAGGGGGAATGAGCAGTTCTTC
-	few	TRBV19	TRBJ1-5	CASSGQHGGYSNQPQHF	TGTGCCAGTAGTGGACAACATGGTGGTTATAGCAATCAGCCCCAGCATTTT
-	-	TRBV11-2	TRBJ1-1	CASSFGGQDTEAFF	TGTGCCAGCAGCTTTGGGGGGCAGGACACTGAAGCTTTCTTT
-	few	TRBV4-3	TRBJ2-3	CASSQDVRQGTDTQYF	TGCGCCAGCAGCCAAGACGTTCGGCAGGGTACAGATACGCAGTATTTT
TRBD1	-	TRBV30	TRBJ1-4	CAWTRDSGNEKLFF	TGTGCCTGGACTAGGGACAGCGGGAATGAAAAACTGTTTTTT
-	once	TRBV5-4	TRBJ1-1	CASSSSSRVTEAFF	TGTGCCAGCAGCTCGTCCTCGAGGGTCACTGAAGCTTTCTTT
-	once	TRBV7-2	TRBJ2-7	CASSLDRSSYEQYF	TGTGCCAGCAGCTTAGACAGGAGCTCCTACGAGCAGTACTTC
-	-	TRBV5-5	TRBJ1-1	CASSPHIQGSEAFF	TGTGCCAGCAGCCCCCATATACAGGGCTCGGAAGCTTTCTTT
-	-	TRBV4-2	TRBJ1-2	CASSRQEDSLYGYTF	TGTGCCAGCAGCCGTCAGGAGGACAGCTTATATGGCTACACCTTC
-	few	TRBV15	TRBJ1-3	CATSRDQLVSGNTIYF	TGTGCCACCAGCAGAGATCAACTGGTCTCTGGAAACACCATATATTTT
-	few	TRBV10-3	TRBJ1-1	CAISDQQEGEAFF	TGTGCCATCAGTGATCAGCAGGAGGGGGAAGCTTTCTTT
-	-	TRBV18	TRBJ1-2	CASSPGQIILGGYTF	TGTGCCAGCTCACCAGGGCAGATAATTCTGGGAGGCTACACCTTC
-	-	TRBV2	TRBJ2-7	CASSEEGDVIYEQYF	TGTGCCAGCAGTGAGGAGGGCGACGTAATCTACGAGCAGTACTTC
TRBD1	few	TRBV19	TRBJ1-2	CASSIGAGTGGYGYTF	TGTGCCAGTAGTATAGGCGCCGGGACAGGGGGGTATGGCTACACCTTC
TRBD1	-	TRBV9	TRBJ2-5	CASSPQGQGETQYF	TGTGCCAGCAGCCCTCAAGGACAGGGAGAGACCCAGTACTTC